This T cell receptor beta chain was retrieved from a study of response to subunit inactivated influenza vaccine. The sample holds a few counts of this clonotype. Its antigen is as yet unknown. TCRdb re-derived calls from the RT-PCR reads in MiXCR, one entry per CDR3 protein. The sample lists 650,000 to 800,000 distinct CDR3 sequences; less than 20% were seen once. Findings and caveats of the study: The authors proposed limited new T cell recruitment per seasonal influenza vaccination.

The source of this sequence is a man aged 50-59 years who received an inactivated influenza vaccine. The input for sequencing was PBMCs from blood, taken about 5 days after vaccination.

Here the CDR3 reads CASSPSTLVGNEQFF. DNA of the CDR3: TGTGCCAGCAGCCCAAGTACGTTGGTTGGCAATGAGCAGTTCTTC. This rearrangement joins TRBV13 to TRBJ2-1; unclear D gene. This CDR3 comprises 15 residues. From germline, CDR1 is PRHDT and CDR2 FYEKMQ (reference sequence). V lost 5 bases to trimming and J lost 6 bases, with 17 bases between them.